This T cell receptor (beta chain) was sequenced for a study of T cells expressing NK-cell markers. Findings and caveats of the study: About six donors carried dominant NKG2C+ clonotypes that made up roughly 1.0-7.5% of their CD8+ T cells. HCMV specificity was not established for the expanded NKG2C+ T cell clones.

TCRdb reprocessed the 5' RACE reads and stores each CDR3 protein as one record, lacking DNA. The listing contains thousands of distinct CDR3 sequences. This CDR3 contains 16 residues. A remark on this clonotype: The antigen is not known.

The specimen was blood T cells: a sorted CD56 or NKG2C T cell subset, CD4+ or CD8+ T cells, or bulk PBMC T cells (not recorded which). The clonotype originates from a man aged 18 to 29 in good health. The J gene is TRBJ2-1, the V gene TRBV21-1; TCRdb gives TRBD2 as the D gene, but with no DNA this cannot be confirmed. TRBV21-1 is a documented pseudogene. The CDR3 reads CASSSDTSGRANEQFF.